These T cell receptor beta chains were read from a single sample in a study of blood T cell repertoires in COVID-19. Repertoires were generated with immunoSEQ multiplex PCR, while TCRdb's copy carries only in-frame clones and drops some. This table holds hundreds of thousands of clones, more than 70% found once. Sequencing used peripheral blood. These receptor sequences come from a woman in her forties or fifties who had recovered from COVID-19. Each CDR3 is given with its conserved first and last residue.

v_call,j_call,cdr3_aa
TRBV7-2,TRBJ2-5,CASSPAFAGFETQYF
TRBV5-1,TRBJ1-4,CASSSSSQVNEKLFF
TRBV10-3,TRBJ1-1,CAISGAQDTEAFF
TRBV5-1,TRBJ2-5,CASSLVRDRGETQYF
TRBV9,TRBJ2-3,CASSSSWTPLGDTQYF
TRBV5-4,TRBJ2-7,CASSLEERRPQYF
TRBV12-3/TRBV12-4,TRBJ2-1,CASSASVYEQFF
TRBV5-1,TRBJ2-3,CASSYTAGVADTQYF
TRBV7-2,TRBJ2-7,CASSPQGGAYEQYF
TRBV27,TRBJ2-7,CASSFGYEQYF
TRBV9,TRBJ2-1,CASSVGSSSYNEQFF
TRBV5-1,TRBJ2-2,CASSLTRTPNTGELFF
TRBV27,TRBJ2-7,CASSSDRVGEQYF
TRBV4-2,TRBJ1-2,CASSQARNNGYTF
TRBV9,TRBJ2-1,CASSVDGAPSYNEQFF
TRBV5-4,TRBJ2-2,CASSRGQGAGTGELFF
TRBV18,TRBJ1-3,CASSPDRATWRNTIYF
TRBV19,TRBJ2-3,CASSTGISTDTQYF
TRBV24-1,TRBJ2-1,CATSSQGVRDSSYNEQFF
TRBV18,TRBJ1-1,CASSPEAQLNTEAFF
TRBV12-3/TRBV12-4,TRBJ1-1,CASRPRGNTEAFF
TRBV3-1/TRBV3-2,TRBJ2-7,CASSQDYSQTRSYEQYF
TRBV6-2/TRBV6-3,TRBJ1-1,CASSYSSEGGGTEAFF
TRBV28,TRBJ1-5,CASSTIQGNQPQHF
TRBV7-2,TRBJ1-5,CASSLGGGQGYQPQHF
TRBV28,TRBJ1-1,CASRFSGHLNTEAFF
TRBV4-3,TRBJ1-2,CASSQLGLASSYGYTF
TRBV9,TRBJ2-1,CASSGERDFYNEQFF
TRBV7-9,TRBJ2-1,CASSYRGQDLRGEQFF
TRBV10-3,TRBJ1-1,CAIRRVLDTEAFF
TRBV9,TRBJ1-6,CASSVGGAYNSPLHF